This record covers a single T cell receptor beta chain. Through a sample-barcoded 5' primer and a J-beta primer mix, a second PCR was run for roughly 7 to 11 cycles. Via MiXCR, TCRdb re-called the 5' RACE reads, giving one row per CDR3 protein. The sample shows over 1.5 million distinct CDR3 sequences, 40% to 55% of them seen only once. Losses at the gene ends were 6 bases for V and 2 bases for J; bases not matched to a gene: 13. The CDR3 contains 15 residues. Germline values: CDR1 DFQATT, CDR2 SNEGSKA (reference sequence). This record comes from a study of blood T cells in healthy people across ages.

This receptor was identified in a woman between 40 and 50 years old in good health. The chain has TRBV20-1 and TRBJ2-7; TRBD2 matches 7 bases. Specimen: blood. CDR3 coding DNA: TGCAGTGCCTCCTATAGGCGGGGGATAGCCTACGAGCAGTACTTC. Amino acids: CSASYRRGIAYEQYF.